The 22 T cell receptor beta chains listed next were all sequenced from one sample in a study of blood T cell repertoires in COVID-19. Assay used: immunoSEQ multiplex PCR; TCRdb lists only in-frame clones, some missing. The profile shows hundreds of thousands of clones, about nine tenths of them singletons. What was sequenced was PBMCs or T cells enriched from blood (not recorded which). These receptors were obtained from a woman in her 30s with acute COVID-19.

The CDR3: CASSFLETQYF. CDR3 coding DNA: TGTGCCAGCAGCTTTCTTGAGACCCAGTACTTC. V gene TRBV7-9 combines with J gene TRBJ2-5; D ambiguous. This CDR3 is built from 11 residues. V was cut by 3 bases and J by 5 bases, with 4 bases left in between. CDR1 is SEHNR, CDR2 FQNEAQ, per germline (reference sequence).

V gene TRBV28 combines with J gene TRBJ2-7; TRBD2 is a possible D gene (6 bases). Looked up from germline, CDR1 is MDHEN and CDR2 is SYDVKM. V lost 6 bases, J lost 5 bases, and 14 bases lay in between. The CDR3 extends over 13 amino acids. CDR3 sequence: CASSQTSTHEQYF. CDR3 bases: TGTGCCAGCAGCCAAACTAGCACCCACGAGCAGTACTTC. Filled out from reference TRBV28 and TRBJ2-7, the complete variable domain reads DVKVTQSSRYLVKRTGEKVFLECVQDMDHENMFWYRQDPGLGLRLIYFSYDVKMKEKGDIPEGYSVSREKKERFSLILESASTNQTSMYLCASSQTSTHEQYFGPGTRLTVT.

The V and J genes are TRBV2 and TRBJ1-5; TRBD1 aligns across 10 bases. The CDR3 is 15 residues long. Germline V gives CDR1 SNHLY, CDR2 FYNNEI. V shed 6 bases, J shed 1 base, and the junction held 3 bases outside the gene matches. CDR3: CASRDRGLSNQPQHF. CDR3 in DNA: TGTGCCAGCAGGGACAGGGGGTTAAGCAATCAGCCCCAGCATTTT.

The gene calls are TRBV19 and TRBJ2-3, with 10 bases fitting TRBD1. The germline V gene has CDR1 LNHDA and CDR2 SQIVND (reference sequence). V lost 7 bases, J lost 3 bases, and 7 bases stayed unmatched. The CDR3 covers 15 residues. CDR3 bases: TGTGCCAGTACCCGACAGGGGGCCGGGACAGATACGCAGTATTTT. Encoded protein: CASTRQGAGTDTQYF.

The rearrangement joins TRBV6-5 to TRBJ1-6; possibly TRBD1 for D (5 bases). Germline V gives CDR1 MNHEY, CDR2 SVGAGI. The CDR3 has 14 residues. The V gene lost 6 bases and the J gene lost 3 bases, with 9 bases spanning the gap. CDR3 sequence (DNA): TGTGCCAGCAGCCTGACAGACTATAATTCACCCCTCCACTTT. It codes for CASSLTDYNSPLHF.

This clone was found once. This chain links TRBV27 with TRBJ2-7, with 8 nucleotides matching TRBD1. Per germline, CDR1 MNHEY and CDR2 SMNVEV (reference sequence). The CDR3 has 16 residues. The trim removed 2 bases at V and 1 base at J, leaving 7 bases unmatched. The CDR3 DNA reads TGTGCCAGCAGTTTACGGCGGACAGGGCAATCCTACGAGCAGTACTTC. Translated, it gives CASSLRRTGQSYEQYF.

The count of this clone is one. V and J are TRBV10-3 and TRBJ2-7; possible D gene TRBD1, 6 bases. V lost 4 bases to trimming and J lost 3 bases, with 16 bases between them. This CDR3 is built from 15 residues. CDR1 is ENHRY, CDR2 SYGVKD, per germline. The CDR3 region is CAISGGRAAYYEQYF. As DNA, the CDR3 is TGTGCCATCAGTGGGGGGCGTGCAGCCTACTACGAGCAGTACTTC.

V and J are TRBV3-1 (or the pseudogene TRBV3-2) and TRBJ1-5; D ambiguous. This CDR3 is built from 14 residues. Germline V gives CDR1 LGHDT, CDR2 YNNKEL (reference sequence). Trimming cost V 0 bases and J 7 bases, with 10 bases left between them. The CDR3 nucleotides are TGTGCCAGCAGCCAAGATTTACAGCCACAGCCCCAGCATTTT. It codes for CASSQDLQPQPQHF.

The chain couples TRBV29-1 to TRBJ2-7, with D possibly matching TRBD1 (8 bases). V was pared by 5 bases and J by 2 bases, with 13 bases between. CDR3 size: 13 residues. From germline, CDR1 is SQVTM and CDR2 ANQGSEA. Written as DNA, the CDR3 is TGCAGCGTTAGGACAGGGAGGGCCTACGAGCAGTACTTC. Amino acids: CSVRTGRAYEQYF.

The V and J genes are TRBV19 and TRBJ2-1, with TRBD1 matching 7 bases. The germline V gene has CDR1 LNHDA and CDR2 SQIVND (reference sequence). Trimming at V came to 4 bases and at J to 10 bases, leaving 4 bases not matched to a gene. The CDR3 loop spans 12 amino acids. For the CDR3, the DNA is TGTGCCAGTAGTACAGGGACAGTCGAGCAGTTCTTC. Translating it yields CASSTGTVEQFF.

This chain connects TRBV4-1 to TRBJ2-2; no reliable D call. Germline V gene lookup returns CDR1 MGHRA and CDR2 YSYEKL. The CDR3 consists of 15 residues. Deletions cut 0 bases from V and 4 bases from J, with 9 bases between. Here the CDR3 reads CASSQDSPSTGELFF. For the CDR3, the DNA is TGCGCCAGCAGCCAAGATAGCCCATCCACCGGGGAGCTGTTTTTT.

CDR3 DNA sequence: TGTGCCACCGCAGGGAACTATGGCTACACCTTC. This sequence encodes CATAGNYGYTF. The rearrangement uses TRBV10-3 and TRBJ1-2, with D possibly matching TRBD1 (5 bases). V lost 10 bases to trimming and J lost 2 bases, with 8 bases between them. Looked up from germline, CDR1 is ENHRY and CDR2 is SYGVKD. This CDR3 spans 11 amino acids.

The V and J genes are TRBV4-3 and TRBJ2-1; TRBD2 is a possible D gene (5 bases). This CDR3 spans 15 amino acids. V gave up 1 base and J gave up 5 bases, with 12 bases separating them. Looked up from germline, CDR1 is LGHNA and CDR2 is YSLEER. The CDR3 is CASSQGRTGNNEQFF. The CDR3 DNA is TGCGCCAGCAGCCAAGGACGGACTGGTAACAATGAGCAGTTCTTC.

This clone has only one observation. The chain links TRBV19 to TRBJ1-2, with 7 bases identical to TRBD1. CDR1 and CDR2 from the germline V gene are LNHDA and SQIVND (reference sequence). V lost 7 bases, J lost 5 bases, and 7 bases stayed unmatched. The CDR3 is made up of 13 amino acids. CDR3 bases: TGTGCCAGTAAGATGGACAGGCTATATGGCTACACCTTC. As protein: CASKMDRLYGYTF.

The chain combines TRBV9 with TRBJ2-1; maybe TRBD1 (5 bases). From germline, CDR1 is SGDLS and CDR2 YYNGEE. The CDR3 has 13 amino acids. V gave up 3 bases and J gave up 4 bases, with 8 bases separating them. The DNA for the CDR3 is TGTGCCAGCAGCGAAGGGGCATACAATGAGCAGTTCTTC. Amino acid sequence: CASSEGAYNEQFF. The whole variable domain, filled in from reference TRBV9 and TRBJ2-1, reads DSGVTQTPKHLITATGQRVTLRCSPRSGDLSVYWYQQSLDQGLQFLIQYYNGEERAKGNILERFSAQQFPDLHSELNLSSLELGDSALYFCASSEGAYNEQFFGPGTRLTVL.

The chain combines TRBV2 with TRBJ2-1; TRBD1 aligns across 9 bases. The length of the CDR3 is 15 residues. Trimming took 6 bases from V and 3 from J; bases not matched to a gene: 6. Germline assignment: CDR1 SNHLY and CDR2 FYNNEI. The CDR3 loop is CASSGPGQGYNEQFF. CDR3 DNA: TGTGCCAGCAGCGGACCGGGACAGGGCTACAATGAGCAGTTCTTC.

The genes are TRBV7-8 and TRBJ1-5; 7 bases map to TRBD1. Trimming at V came to 2 bases and at J to 7 bases, leaving 8 bases not matched to a gene. The CDR3 totals 15 residues. The germline gives CDR1 SGHVS, CDR2 FQNEAQ. The CDR3 reads CASSLRGTVRQPQHF. For the CDR3, the DNA is TGTGCCAGCAGCTTACGTGGGACAGTCAGGCAGCCCCAGCATTTT.

This sequence joins TRBV28 and TRBJ2-7; D unclear. The germline V and J ends were trimmed by 8 bases and 2 bases, with 10 bases remaining between them. Germline assignment: CDR1 MDHEN and CDR2 SYDVKM. There are 12 residues in the CDR3. Here the CDR3 DNA reads TGTGCCAGCTCCAGTCTTCCCTACGAGCAGTACTTC. This codes for CASSSLPYEQYF. The full variable domain, in which reference TRBV28 and TRBJ2-7 provide the parts outside the CDR3, is DVKVTQSSRYLVKRTGEKVFLECVQDMDHENMFWYRQDPGLGLRLIYFSYDVKMKEKGDIPEGYSVSREKKERFSLILESASTNQTSMYLCASSSLPYEQYFGPGTRLTVT.

The chain joins TRBV19 to TRBJ2-2; D gene unclear. Germline loops: CDR1 LNHDA, CDR2 SQIVND (reference sequence). V was cut by 8 bases and J by 6 bases, with 10 bases left in between. This CDR3 is built from 12 residues. Here the CDR3 reads CASDIGPGELFF. The CDR3 DNA follows: TGTGCCAGTGATATCGGTCCCGGGGAGCTGTTTTTT.

J is TRBJ1-1 and V is TRBV7-2, with TRBD1 identical over 7 bases. The CDR3 has 16 amino acids. Germline V CDR1 and CDR2: SGHTA, FQGNSA. V was pared by 1 base and J by 3 bases, with 8 bases of the junction left unmatched. Here the CDR3 DNA reads TGTGCCAGCAGCTTAGTGAGGGGGCTGGACTACACTGAAGCTTTCTTT. Translating it yields CASSLVRGLDYTEAFF.

The gene calls are TRBV2 and TRBJ1-3; no clear D. CDR3 length: 15 amino acids. Trimming left V 2 bases short and J 4 bases short, with 12 bases between. Germline values: CDR1 SNHLY, CDR2 FYNNEI. CDR3: CASSESVPGGNTIYF. Written as DNA, the CDR3 is TGTGCCAGCAGTGAATCGGTCCCGGGGGGAAACACCATATATTTT.

The rearrangement joins TRBV2 to TRBJ2-1; D is undetermined. Trimming cost V 7 bases and J 7 bases, with 14 bases left between them. CDR3 length equals 13 residues. CDR1 and CDR2 (germline): SNHLY, FYNNEI. The CDR3 DNA is TGTGCCAGCACCCTAGAAGAACGAAATGAGCAGTTCTTC. Amino acid sequence: CASTLEERNEQFF.